This T cell receptor (beta chain) emerged from a study of OX40 agonist ivuxolimab in advanced cancers. Study context: Two cutaneous melanoma patients and one hepatocellular carcinoma patient, three in all, had partial responses. Study-wide points: The expanded peripheral T cells' antigen specificity was not determined. Doses of 0.1 to 3.0 mg/kg were accompanied by clonal expansion of CD4+ and CD8+ blood T cells by week 6.

The CDR3 has 14 amino acids. The germline V gene encodes CDR1 GTSNPN and CDR2 SVGIG (reference sequence). V shed 2 bases and J shed 7 bases, with 17 bases lying between them. TCRdb's copy holds only in-frame clones and misses some; the assay was immunoSEQ multiplex PCR. The sample shows over 80,000 clones, over 80% of them seen only once. In the case of this clone: Its target is not known.

The gene calls are TRBV30 and TRBJ1-2, with TRBD1 as a possible D gene (5 bases). Sequences were derived from CD4+ or CD8+ T cells sorted from blood, sampled in a trial of the OX40 agonist ivuxolimab. This TCR came from an adult with an advanced solid tumor such as melanoma, head and neck, liver or kidney cancer. The CDR3 loop is CAWSTGTSLGGYTF. CDR3 DNA: TGTGCCTGGAGTACCGGGACTTCCCTCGGTGGCTACACCTTC.